These 9 T cell receptor beta chains were sequenced from one sample in a study of blood T cell repertoires in COVID-19. Repertoires were generated with immunoSEQ multiplex PCR, while TCRdb's copy carries only in-frame clones and drops some. The data contain 150,000 or so clones, 75% to 90% of them singletons. The material sequenced was peripheral blood. Receptors were obtained from a human donor in a cohort sampled during active COVID-19.

The chain combines TRBV2 with TRBJ1-5; TRBD1 matches at 7 bases. Unmatched junction bases numbered 12, after V lost 6 bases and J lost 4 bases. Germline CDR1 and CDR2: SNHLY and FYNNEI. The CDR3 covers 16 residues. This CDR3 reads CASSPRDSGRNQPQHF. The CDR3 bases are TGTGCCAGCAGCCCCCGGGACAGCGGCCGTAATCAGCCCCAGCATTTT.

The rearrangement joins TRBV19 to TRBJ2-5; D possibly corresponds to TRBD1 (6 bases). Trimming took 5 bases from V and 0 from J, leaving 7 bases between them. CDR3 length: 13 residues. In germline, CDR1 is LNHDA, CDR2 SQIVND (reference sequence). As DNA, the CDR3 is TGTGCCAGTAGTCAGGGGTACCAAGAGACCCAGTACTTC. This translates into CASSQGYQETQYF.

This chain uses TRBV27 with TRBJ1-3; D is unclear. The CDR3 loop spans 16 amino acids. Germline-derived CDR1 and CDR2 are MNHEY and SMNVEV (reference sequence). V gave up 0 bases and J gave up 0 bases, with 9 bases separating them. CDR3 in amino acids: CASSLSSHTSGNTIYF. For the CDR3, the DNA is TGTGCCAGCAGTTTATCGAGCCATACCTCTGGAAACACCATATATTTT.

This clone was counted a single time. The chain is built from TRBV11-2 and TRBJ1-1, with D possibly being TRBD1 (6 bases). CDR3 length: 13 residues. Germline values: CDR1 SGHAT, CDR2 FQNNGV. V lost 5 bases and J lost 1, with 8 bases in between. The CDR3 protein is CASSTQGNTEAFF. CDR3 nucleotide sequence: TGTGCCAGCAGCACACAGGGGAACACTGAAGCTTTCTTT.

The chain uses TRBV5-1 and TRBJ1-2; 10 bases are shared with TRBD1. Trimming at V came to 3 bases and at J to 4 bases, leaving 3 bases not matched to a gene. The CDR3 consists of 14 residues. CDR1 and CDR2 from the germline V gene are SGHRS and YFSETQ. The CDR3 bases are TGCGCCAGCAGCTCGACAGGGGGCGGCTATGGCTACACCTTC. Translating it yields CASSSTGGGYGYTF. Together with reference TRBV5-1 and TRBJ1-2, the CDR3 gives the full variable domain: KAGVTQTPRYLIKTRGQQVTLSCSPISGHRSVSWYQQTPGQGLQFLFEYFSETQRNKGNFPGRFSGRQFSNSRSEMNVSTLELGDSALYLCASSSTGGGYGYTFGSGTRLTVV.

The sample holds one count of this clone. This chain connects TRBV6-5 to TRBJ1-1; 9 nucleotides match TRBD1. This CDR3 is 13 amino acids long. After removal of 8 bases from V and 1 base from J, the junction contained 2 bases not matched to a gene. Germline assignment: CDR1 MNHEY and CDR2 SVGAGI. CDR3 protein: CASSTGGNTEAFF. In nucleotides, the CDR3 is TGTGCCAGCTCGACAGGGGGGAACACTGAAGCTTTCTTT.

The chain carries TRBV28 and TRBJ2-3; TRBD2 matches at 10 bases. J gave up 0 bases and V 3 bases, and 3 bases lay outside the gene matches. The CDR3 runs 16 residues. The germline gives CDR1 MDHEN, CDR2 SYDVKM. CDR3 protein: CASSFQRGGSTDTQYF. In DNA, the CDR3 is TGTGCCAGCAGTTTCCAGCGGGGGGGTAGCACAGATACGCAGTATTTT.

The rearrangement joins TRBV12-5 to TRBJ1-2; no firm D call. V gave up 3 bases and J gave up 5 bases, with 10 bases separating them. The CDR3 has 13 residues. CDR1 and CDR2 (germline): LGHNT, FRNRAP. The CDR3 is CASGLPGGYGYTF. The CDR3 coding sequence is TGTGCTAGTGGTTTACCCGGCGGATATGGCTACACCTTC.

As DNA, the CDR3 is TGTGCCAGCAGCTTGCATACAGGTGGGAAGACTGAAGCTTTCTTT. This sequence encodes CASSLHTGGKTEAFF. This chain connects TRBV5-4 to TRBJ1-1, with a weak D call TRBD1 (5 bases). The CDR3 contains 15 residues. Germline CDR1 SGHNT, CDR2 YYREEE (reference sequence). V lost 1 base to trimming and J lost 5 bases, with 15 bases between them. Variable domain in full (rest from reference TRBV5-4 and TRBJ1-1): ETGVTQSPTHLIKTRGQQVTLRCSSQSGHNTVSWYQQALGQGPQFIFQYYREEENGRGNFPPRFSGLQFPNYSSELNVNALELDDSALYLCASSLHTGGKTEAFFGQGTRLTVV.